The 7 T cell receptor beta chains below come from one sample, sequenced in a study of blood T cell repertoires in COVID-19. Measured with immunoSEQ multiplex PCR; TCRdb has only the in-frame clones, and not every one. The repertoire holds over 300,000 clones, with 70% to 90% as singletons. Sequencing was performed on PBMCs or T cells enriched from blood (not recorded which). All receptors come from a woman under 30 who had recovered from COVID-19.

The chain couples TRBV2 to TRBJ1-1; D is undetermined. Germline V CDR1 and CDR2: SNHLY, FYNNEI. The ends were cut back, 4 bases at V and 11 bases at J, with 11 bases in the middle. The CDR3 extends over 11 amino acids. Written as DNA, the CDR3 is TGTGCCAGCAGTGCCGTTTACGCGGCTTTCTTT. Its protein product is CASSAVYAAFF.

The gene calls are TRBV25-1 and TRBJ2-7, with 12 bases that match TRBD1. The germline CDR1 and CDR2 sequences are MGHDK and SYGVNS. This CDR3 region has 15 residues. V was clipped by 3 bases and J by 6 bases; unmatched bases: 6. The CDR3 region is CASSEWDRGLREQYF. CDR3 in DNA: TGTGCCAGCAGTGAGTGGGACAGGGGGCTCCGCGAGCAGTACTTC.

This clone was seen only once. Written as DNA, the CDR3 is TGTGCCAGCAGTGACGGGGGTGGCTACACCTTC. Residues: CASSDGGGYTF. The chain carries TRBV2 and TRBJ1-2, with D tentatively TRBD1 (5 bases). Germline V gene data show CDR1 as SNHLY and CDR2 as FYNNEI. This CDR3 spans 11 amino acids. V lost 3 bases and J lost 7, with 6 bases in between.

CDR3 nucleotides: TGTGCCAGCAGTTTTTGGGGGCAGGGGGCGCGAAATGAGCAGTTCTTC. Its translation is CASSFWGQGARNEQFF. This chain links TRBV27 with TRBJ2-1; 8 positions agree with TRBD1. The V gene's germline CDR1 is MNHEY and CDR2 SMNVEV (reference sequence). This CDR3 comprises 16 residues. Trimming cost V 3 bases and J 7 bases; bases outside gene matches: 11.

The chain employs TRBV10-3 and TRBJ2-1; D ambiguous. This CDR3 has 13 amino acids. Germline V gene data show CDR1 as ENHRY and CDR2 as SYGVKD. Trimming removed 0 bases at V and 9 bases at J, with 9 bases between. In DNA, the CDR3 is TGTGCCATCAGTGAGTCCCCTAACTCTGAGCAGTTCTTC. This encodes CAISESPNSEQFF.

The chain combines TRBV5-4 with TRBJ2-1, with TRBD2 matching 11 bases. The V and J ends lost 3 bases and 4 bases, in that order; junction bases with no gene match: 3. This CDR3 is 15 amino acids long. The germline V gene encodes CDR1 SGHNT and CDR2 YYREEE (reference sequence). The CDR3 loop reads CASSSGTSGYNEQFF. The CDR3 DNA follows: TGTGCCAGCAGCTCCGGGACTAGCGGTTACAATGAGCAGTTCTTC.

This chain connects TRBV3-1 (or the pseudogene TRBV3-2) to TRBJ1-1; D remains ambiguous. The CDR3 is 13 residues long. V was trimmed by 1 base and J by 5 bases, leaving 8 bases between them. Germline V gene sequence: CDR1 LGHDT, CDR2 YNNKEL (reference sequence). The CDR3 bases are TGTGCCAGCAGCCAAGGGGAGAGGACTGAAGCTTTCTTT. Amino acid sequence: CASSQGERTEAFF.